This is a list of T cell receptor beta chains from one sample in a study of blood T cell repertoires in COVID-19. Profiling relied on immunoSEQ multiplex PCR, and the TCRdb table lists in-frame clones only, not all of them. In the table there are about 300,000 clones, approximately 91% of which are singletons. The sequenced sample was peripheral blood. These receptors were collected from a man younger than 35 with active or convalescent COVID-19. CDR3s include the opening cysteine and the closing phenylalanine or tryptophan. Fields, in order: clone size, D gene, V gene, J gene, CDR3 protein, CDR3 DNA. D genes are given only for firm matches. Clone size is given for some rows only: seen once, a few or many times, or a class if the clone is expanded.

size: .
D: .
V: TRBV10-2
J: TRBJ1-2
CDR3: CASSESTRGDGYTF
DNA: TGCGCCAGCAGTGAGTCGACTCGGGGAGATGGCTACACCTTC

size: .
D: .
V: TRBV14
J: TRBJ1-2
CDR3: CASSPGTNYGYTF
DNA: TGTGCCAGCAGCCCCGGGACAAACTATGGCTACACCTTC

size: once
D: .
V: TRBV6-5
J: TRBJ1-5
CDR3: CASRLRGRDQPQHF
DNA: TGTGCCAGCAGACTCAGGGGTCGCGATCAGCCCCAGCATTTT

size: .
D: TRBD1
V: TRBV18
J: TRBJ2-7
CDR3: CASSPGQLSYEQYF
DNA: TGTGCCAGCTCACCGGGACAGCTCTCCTACGAGCAGTACTTC

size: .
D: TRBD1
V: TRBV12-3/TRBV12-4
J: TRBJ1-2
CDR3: CASSLVPGGVHTF
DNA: TGTGCCAGCAGTTTAGTACCAGGGGGCGTTCACACCTTC

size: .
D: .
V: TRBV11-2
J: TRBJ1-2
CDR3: CASSLGRGGYTF
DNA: TGTGCCAGCAGCTTGGGCAGAGGGGGCTACACCTTC

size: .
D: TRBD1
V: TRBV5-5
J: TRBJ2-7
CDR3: CASSDPGTGFIYEQYF
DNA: TGTGCCAGCAGCGACCCCGGGACAGGGTTTATTTACGAGCAGTACTTC

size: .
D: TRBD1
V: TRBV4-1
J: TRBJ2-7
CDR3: CASSQEGQGEIYEQYF
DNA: TGCGCCAGCAGCCAAGAGGGACAGGGTGAGATCTACGAGCAGTACTTC

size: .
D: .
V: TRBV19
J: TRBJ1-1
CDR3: CASTPYREPGVTEAFF
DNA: TGTGCCAGTACCCCTTATAGGGAACCGGGGGTCACTGAAGCTTTCTTT

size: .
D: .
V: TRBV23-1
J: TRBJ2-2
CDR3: CASSRCSEYTGELFF
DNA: TGCGCCAGCAGTCGGTGCAGCGAATACACCGGGGAGCTGTTTTTT

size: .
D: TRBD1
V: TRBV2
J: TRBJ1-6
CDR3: CASSETGGTSPLHF
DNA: TGTGCCAGCAGCGAGACAGGGGGTACTTCACCCCTCCACTTT

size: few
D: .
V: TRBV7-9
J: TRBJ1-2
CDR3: CASSPGGVMGYGYTF
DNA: TGTGCCAGCAGCCCCGGGGGGGTCATGGGATATGGCTACACCTTC

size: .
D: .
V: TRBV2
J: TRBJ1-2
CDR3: CASRGRSNYGYTF
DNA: TGTGCCAGCAGGGGGAGGAGTAACTATGGCTACACCTTC

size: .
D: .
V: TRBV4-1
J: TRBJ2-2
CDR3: CASSQGLFSGELFF
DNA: TGCGCCAGCAGCCAAGGTCTGTTTTCCGGGGAGCTGTTTTTT

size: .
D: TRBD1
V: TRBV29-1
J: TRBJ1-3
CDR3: CSVGSDRGPGNTIYF
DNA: TGCAGCGTTGGAAGTGACAGGGGCCCTGGAAACACCATATATTTT

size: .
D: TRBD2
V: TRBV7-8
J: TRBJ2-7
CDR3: CASSLGAGLAGIYEQYF
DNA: TGTGCCAGCAGCTTAGGGGCCGGGCTAGCGGGGATCTACGAGCAGTACTTC

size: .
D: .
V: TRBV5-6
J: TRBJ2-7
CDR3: CASSLAGDSYEQYF
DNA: TGTGCCAGCAGCTTGGCGGGGGACTCCTACGAGCAGTACTTC

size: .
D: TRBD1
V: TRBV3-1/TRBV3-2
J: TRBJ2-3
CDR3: CASSLGQGASDTQYF
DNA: TGTGCCAGCAGCCTGGGACAGGGGGCTTCAGATACGCAGTATTTT

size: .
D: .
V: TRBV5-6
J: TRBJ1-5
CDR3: CASSLGGSSNQPQHF
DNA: TGTGCCAGCAGCCTAGGGGGATCTAGCAATCAGCCCCAGCATTTT

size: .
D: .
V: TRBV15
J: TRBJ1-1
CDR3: CATSRNPRAGSLNTEAFF
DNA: TGTGCCACCAGCAGAAACCCCCGGGCAGGGTCTTTGAACACTGAAGCTTTCTTT

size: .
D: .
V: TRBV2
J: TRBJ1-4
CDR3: CASRLRDSGREKLFF
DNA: TGTGCCAGCAGGTTACGGGACTCCGGACGTGAAAAACTGTTTTTT

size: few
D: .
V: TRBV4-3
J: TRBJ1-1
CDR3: CASSQELGGGTAEAFF
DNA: TGCGCCAGCAGCCAAGAGCTGGGTGGGGGGACGGCTGAAGCTTTCTTT

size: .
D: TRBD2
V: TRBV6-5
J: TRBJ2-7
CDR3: CATRTSGGPYEQYF
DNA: TGTGCCACTAGGACTAGCGGGGGACCTTACGAGCAGTACTTC

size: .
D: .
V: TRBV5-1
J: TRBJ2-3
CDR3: CASSFGQGADTQYF
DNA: TGCGCCAGCAGCTTTGGGCAGGGTGCGGATACGCAGTATTTT

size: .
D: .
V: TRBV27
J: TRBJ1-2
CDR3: CASSLVPGVGDGYTF
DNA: TGTGCCAGCAGTTTAGTACCAGGCGTCGGGGATGGCTACACCTTC

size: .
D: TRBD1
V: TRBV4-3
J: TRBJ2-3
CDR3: CASSQDGTGGKKDTQYF
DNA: TGCGCCAGCAGCCAAGATGGGACAGGGGGCAAAAAGGATACGCAGTATTTT

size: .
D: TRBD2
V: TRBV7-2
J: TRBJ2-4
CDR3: CASSSSGEEWAKNIQYF
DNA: TGTGCCAGCAGCTCTAGCGGGGAGGAGTGGGCCAAAAACATTCAGTACTTC

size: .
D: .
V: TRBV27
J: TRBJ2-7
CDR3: CASSLYSDSYEQYF
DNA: TGTGCCAGCAGTTTATATTCAGATTCCTACGAGCAGTACTTC

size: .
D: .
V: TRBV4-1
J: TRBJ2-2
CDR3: CASSHRTGELFF
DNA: TGCGCCAGCAGCCACAGGACCGGGGAGCTGTTTTTT

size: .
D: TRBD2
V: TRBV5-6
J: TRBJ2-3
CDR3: CASSTRTSGGATDTQYF
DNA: TGTGCCAGCAGCACACGGACTAGCGGGGGGGCAACAGATACGCAGTATTTT

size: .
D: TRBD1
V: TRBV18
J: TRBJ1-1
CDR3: CASSPTGARTEAFF
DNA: TGTGCCAGCTCACCGACAGGGGCGAGAACTGAAGCTTTCTTT

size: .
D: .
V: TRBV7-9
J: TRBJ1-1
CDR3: CASRRQNTEAFF
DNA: TGTGCCAGCAGACGACAGAACACTGAAGCTTTCTTT

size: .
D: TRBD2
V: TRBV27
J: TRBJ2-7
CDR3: CASRSTSGVTYEQYF
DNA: TGTGCCAGCAGATCTACTAGCGGGGTCACCTACGAGCAGTACTTC

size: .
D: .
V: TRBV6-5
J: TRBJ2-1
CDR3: CASGGFNEQFF
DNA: TGTGCCAGCGGAGGGTTCAATGAGCAGTTCTTC

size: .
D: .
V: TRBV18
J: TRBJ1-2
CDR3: CASSPDTFNYGYTF
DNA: TGTGCCAGCTCACCGGACACCTTTAACTATGGCTACACCTTC

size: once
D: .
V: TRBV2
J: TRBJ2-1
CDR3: CASSEARAGSSGNEQFF
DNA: TGTGCCAGCAGTGAAGCGCGCGCAGGTTCTTCAGGCAATGAGCAGTTCTTC

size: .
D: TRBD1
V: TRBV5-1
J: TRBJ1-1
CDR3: CASSLGTGANTEAFF
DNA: TGCGCCAGCAGCTTGGGGACAGGGGCGAACACTGAAGCTTTCTTT

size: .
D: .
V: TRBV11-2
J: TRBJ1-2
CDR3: CASSLAPGMTRGYTF
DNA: TGTGCCAGCAGCTTAGCTCCAGGGATGACGCGGGGCTACACCTTC

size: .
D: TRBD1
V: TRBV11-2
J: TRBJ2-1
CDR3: CASSPGQGSYNEQFF
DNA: TGTGCCAGCAGCCCGGGACAGGGTTCTTACAATGAGCAGTTCTTC

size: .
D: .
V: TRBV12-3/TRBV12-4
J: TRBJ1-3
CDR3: CASTILGNTIYF
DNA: TGTGCCAGCACCATACTTGGAAACACCATATATTTT

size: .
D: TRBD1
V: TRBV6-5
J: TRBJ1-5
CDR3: CASSRTGLNQPQHF
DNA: TGTGCCAGCAGCCGGACAGGGTTAAATCAGCCCCAGCATTTT

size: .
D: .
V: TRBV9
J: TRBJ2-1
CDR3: CASSAEGGANNEQFF
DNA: TGTGCCAGCAGCGCGGAGGGTGGGGCGAACAATGAGCAGTTCTTC

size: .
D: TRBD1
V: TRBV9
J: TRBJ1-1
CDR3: CASSEQGGGITEAFF
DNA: TGTGCCAGCAGCGAACAGGGGGGAGGGATCACTGAAGCTTTCTTT

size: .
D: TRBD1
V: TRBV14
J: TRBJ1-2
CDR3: CASSEQGVYGYTF
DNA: TGTGCCAGCAGCGAACAGGGGGTCTATGGCTACACCTTC

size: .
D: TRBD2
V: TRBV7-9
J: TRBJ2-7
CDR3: CASRPGLAGDLYEQYF
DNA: TGTGCCAGCCGACCGGGACTAGCGGGGGACCTCTACGAGCAGTACTTC

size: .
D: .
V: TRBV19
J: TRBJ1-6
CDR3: CASSIRQPRSPLHF
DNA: TGTGCCAGTAGTATAAGACAGCCCAGGTCACCCCTCCACTTT

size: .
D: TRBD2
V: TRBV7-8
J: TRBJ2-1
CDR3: CASSFGLAGVYNEQFF
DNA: TGTGCCAGCAGCTTCGGACTAGCGGGGGTCTACAATGAGCAGTTCTTC

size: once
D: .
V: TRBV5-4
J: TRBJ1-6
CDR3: CASSRMGSGSPLHF
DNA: TGTGCCAGCAGCCGAATGGGGTCGGGGTCACCCCTCCACTTT

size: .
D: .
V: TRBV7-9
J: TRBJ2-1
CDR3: CASRWDSNSYNEQFF
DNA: TGTGCCAGCAGATGGGACTCCAACTCCTACAATGAGCAGTTCTTC

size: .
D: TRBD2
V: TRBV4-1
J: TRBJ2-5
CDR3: CASSQEVAGVVGETQYF
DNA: TGCGCCAGCAGCCAAGAAGTAGCGGGGGTTGTCGGAGAGACCCAGTACTTC

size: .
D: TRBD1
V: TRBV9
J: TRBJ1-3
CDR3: CASSIGQGGFGSGNTIYF
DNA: TGTGCCAGCAGCATAGGACAGGGGGGTTTTGGCTCTGGAAACACCATATATTTT

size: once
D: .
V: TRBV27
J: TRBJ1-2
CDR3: CASGGQTDNYGYTF
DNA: TGTGCCAGCGGTGGACAGACCGATAACTATGGCTACACCTTC

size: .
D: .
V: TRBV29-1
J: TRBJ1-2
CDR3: CSVEDRGYLGGYTF
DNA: TGCAGCGTTGAAGACAGGGGATATTTGGGGGGCTACACCTTC

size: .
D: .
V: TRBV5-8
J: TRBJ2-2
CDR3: CASTPREPGGTGELFF
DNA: TGTGCCAGCACCCCACGGGAGCCCGGCGGCACCGGGGAGCTGTTTTTT

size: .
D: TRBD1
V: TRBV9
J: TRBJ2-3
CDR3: CASSAVGQGFTDTQYF
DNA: TGTGCCAGCAGCGCGGTGGGACAGGGGTTCACAGATACGCAGTATTTT

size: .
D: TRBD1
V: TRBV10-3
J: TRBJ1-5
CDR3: CAISPTGPNQPQHF
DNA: TGTGCCATCAGCCCGACAGGGCCCAATCAGCCCCAGCATTTT

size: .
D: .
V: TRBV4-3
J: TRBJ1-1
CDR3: CASSPQTGRDTEAFF
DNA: TGCGCCAGCAGCCCACAAACAGGGAGGGACACTGAAGCTTTCTTT

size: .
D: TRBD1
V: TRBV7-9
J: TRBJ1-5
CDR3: CASSSGGVNQPQHF
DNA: TGTGCCAGCAGCTCAGGGGGCGTAAATCAGCCCCAGCATTTT

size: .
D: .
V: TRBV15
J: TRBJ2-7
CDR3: CATSRDRGTYEQYF
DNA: TGTGCCACCAGCAGAGATCGGGGTACCTACGAGCAGTACTTC